Listed below are T cell receptor beta chains from one sample, sequenced in a study of cytomegalovirus exposure and HLA in healthy donors. TCRdb's copy holds only in-frame clones and misses some; the assay was immunoSEQ multiplex PCR. The table has 140,000 to 150,000 clones, 75% seen once. The sample comprised PBMCs. The source is a man aged 25-40 years in good health and CMV-seronegative. Both conserved end residues are part of each CDR3. The order of the fields is V gene, D gene, clone size, J gene, CDR3 protein, CDR3 DNA. D genes are given only for firm matches. Expanded clones get a size class; other rows say once, few or many, or leave the size out.

v_gene: TRBV5-6
d_gene: TRBD1
abundance: .
j_gene: TRBJ2-7
CDR3aa: CASSSVTPYRGKDEQYF
CDR3nt: TGTGCCAGCAGCTCTGTCACTCCCTACAGGGGGAAGGACGAGCAGTACTTC

v_gene: TRBV18
d_gene: .
abundance: .
j_gene: TRBJ2-7
CDR3aa: CASSPMSSYEQYF
CDR3nt: TGTGCCAGCTCACCAATGTCCTCTTACGAGCAGTACTTC

v_gene: TRBV9
d_gene: TRBD2
abundance: once
j_gene: TRBJ2-3
CDR3aa: CASRAGLAGATDTQYF
CDR3nt: TGTGCCAGCAGGGCGGGACTAGCGGGAGCGACAGATACGCAGTATTTT

v_gene: TRBV14
d_gene: TRBD1
abundance: .
j_gene: TRBJ1-2
CDR3aa: CASSPWTGTYGYTF
CDR3nt: TGTGCCAGCAGCCCCTGGACAGGGACCTATGGCTACACCTTC

v_gene: TRBV5-1
d_gene: .
abundance: .
j_gene: TRBJ1-3
CDR3aa: CASSGGLGGNTIYF
CDR3nt: TGCGCCAGCAGCGGAGGCCTCGGGGGAAACACCATATATTTT

v_gene: TRBV7-3
d_gene: .
abundance: few
j_gene: TRBJ1-1
CDR3aa: CASSLKRDTEAFF
CDR3nt: TGTGCCAGCAGCTTAAAACGGGACACTGAAGCTTTCTTT

v_gene: TRBV14
d_gene: .
abundance: .
j_gene: TRBJ2-2
CDR3aa: CASSYRVTGELFF
CDR3nt: TGTGCCAGCAGCTACAGGGTCACCGGGGAGCTGTTTTTT

v_gene: TRBV28
d_gene: .
abundance: once
j_gene: TRBJ1-1
CDR3aa: CASSFSDREAFF
CDR3nt: TGTGCCAGCAGTTTTTCGGACAGAGAAGCTTTCTTT

v_gene: TRBV30
d_gene: TRBD1
abundance: .
j_gene: TRBJ2-7
CDR3aa: CAWSVGTGAYEQYF
CDR3nt: TGTGCCTGGAGTGTGGGGACAGGGGCGTACGAGCAGTACTTC

v_gene: TRBV28
d_gene: .
abundance: .
j_gene: TRBJ1-1
CDR3aa: CASSLAALNTGAFF
CDR3nt: TGTGCCAGCAGTTTGGCGGCTTTGAACACTGGAGCTTTCTTT

v_gene: TRBV7-2
d_gene: TRBD1
abundance: few
j_gene: TRBJ2-5
CDR3aa: CASSLNTGGEETQYF
CDR3nt: TGTGCCAGCAGCTTAAATACAGGGGGAGAAGAGACCCAGTACTTC

v_gene: TRBV15
d_gene: TRBD2
abundance: .
j_gene: TRBJ2-7
CDR3aa: CATSRDRGDEQYF
CDR3nt: TGTGCCACCAGCAGAGATCGGGGGGACGAGCAGTACTTC

v_gene: TRBV5-1
d_gene: TRBD1
abundance: .
j_gene: TRBJ1-6
CDR3aa: CASGQGADDSPLHF
CDR3nt: TGCGCCAGCGGACAGGGGGCTGATGATTCACCCCTCCACTTT

v_gene: TRBV28
d_gene: .
abundance: .
j_gene: TRBJ1-2
CDR3aa: CASRATTYGYTF
CDR3nt: TGTGCCAGCAGGGCCACAACGTATGGCTACACCTTC

v_gene: TRBV28
d_gene: .
abundance: few
j_gene: TRBJ2-1
CDR3aa: CASSWTPPRSYNEQFF
CDR3nt: TGTGCCAGCAGTTGGACTCCCCCTCGCTCCTACAATGAGCAGTTCTTC

v_gene: TRBV4-1
d_gene: TRBD1
abundance: once
j_gene: TRBJ2-7
CDR3aa: CASSQDHETGAYEQYF
CDR3nt: TGCGCCAGCAGCCAAGATCACGAGACAGGGGCCTACGAGCAGTACTTC

v_gene: TRBV5-1
d_gene: TRBD1
abundance: .
j_gene: TRBJ2-5
CDR3aa: CASSADRETQYF
CDR3nt: TGCGCCAGCAGCGCGGACAGGGAGACCCAGTACTTC

v_gene: TRBV6-5
d_gene: .
abundance: .
j_gene: TRBJ1-2
CDR3aa: CASSYGHGYTF
CDR3nt: TGTGCCAGCAGTTATGGACACGGCTACACCTTC

v_gene: TRBV15
d_gene: .
abundance: few
j_gene: TRBJ1-4
CDR3aa: CATSQSGGGEKLFF
CDR3nt: TGTGCCACCAGCCAAAGTGGTGGGGGGGAAAAACTGTTTTTT

v_gene: TRBV28
d_gene: .
abundance: .
j_gene: TRBJ1-2
CDR3aa: CASVSGGYGYTF
CDR3nt: TGTGCCAGCGTCAGCGGGGGGTATGGCTACACCTTC

v_gene: TRBV29-1
d_gene: .
abundance: .
j_gene: TRBJ2-2
CDR3aa: CSADGPASTGELFF
CDR3nt: TGCAGCGCCGATGGCCCAGCGAGCACCGGGGAGCTGTTTTTT

v_gene: TRBV7-7
d_gene: .
abundance: .
j_gene: TRBJ2-5
CDR3aa: CASSLDARKTQYF
CDR3nt: TGTGCCAGCAGCTTAGACGCGCGGAAGACCCAGTACTTC

v_gene: TRBV7-6
d_gene: .
abundance: once
j_gene: TRBJ2-1
CDR3aa: CASSFLGAGIDNEQFF
CDR3nt: TGTGCCAGCAGCTTTCTCGGGGCGGGGATCGACAATGAGCAGTTCTTC

v_gene: TRBV27
d_gene: .
abundance: .
j_gene: TRBJ2-6
CDR3aa: CASKLLETGTPGANGLTF
CDR3nt: TGTGCCAGCAAACTTTTAGAGACAGGTACACCTGGGGCCAACGGCCTGACTTTC

v_gene: TRBV5-1
d_gene: .
abundance: .
j_gene: TRBJ2-5
CDR3aa: CASSFSGAALQETQYF
CDR3nt: TGCGCCAGCAGCTTTTCAGGGGCCGCCCTCCAAGAGACCCAGTACTTC

v_gene: TRBV5-4
d_gene: TRBD2
abundance: .
j_gene: TRBJ2-5
CDR3aa: CASSSLGLAGAGQETQYF
CDR3nt: TGTGCCAGCAGCTCCCTCGGGCTAGCGGGAGCGGGACAAGAGACCCAGTACTTC

v_gene: TRBV30
d_gene: .
abundance: .
j_gene: TRBJ1-6
CDR3aa: CAWSVLSPLHF
CDR3nt: TGTGCCTGGAGTGTACTCTCACCCCTCCACTTT